This T cell receptor beta chain was identified in a study of CD8 T cells in ankylosing spondylitis. General study findings and limits: The study looked at matched synovial fluid samples from ankylosing spondylitis patients. Disease-linked clones were reported to be significantly enriched there.

The germline V gene encodes CDR1 MDHEN and CDR2 SYDVKM. The CDR3 sequence is 13 residues long. V dropped 2 bases and J dropped 5 bases, with 9 bases sitting between them. To note about this clonotype: As yet, its antigen is unknown.

MiXCR, applied by TCRdb to the 5' RACE reads, yields one record per CDR3 protein. The table lists 300,000 to 350,000 distinct CDR3 sequences, approximately 14% of them singletons. The sequenced material came from blood, either unsorted or a sorted T cell fraction (not recorded which). The origin of this receptor is a male donor with ankylosing spondylitis or in good health (not recorded which). The chain couples TRBV28 to TRBJ1-1; unclear D gene. CDR3 amino acids: CASSLRVSTEAFF. The DNA of the CDR3 is TGTGCCAGCAGTTTACGGGTTTCTACTGAAGCTTTCTTT.